Listed below are T cell receptor beta chains from one sample, sequenced in a study of cytomegalovirus exposure and HLA in healthy donors. TCRdb's table, derived via immunoSEQ multiplex PCR, lists solely in-frame clones and lacks some. This sample yields roughly 130,000 clones, of which roughly 79% are seen a single time; around 1.8% belongs to the top ten. Material for sequencing was PBMCs. These receptors came from a woman aged 40-49 years in good health and CMV-seronegative. Each CDR3 is given with its conserved first and last residue. The D gene is left open where the match is weak. Rows may omit the clone size; those that give it use once, few, many or a size class.

CASSLWQEGNIQYF,TGTGCCAGCAGTTTATGGCAGGAGGGAAACATTCAGTACTTC,TRBJ2-4,TRBV27,-,-
CASSTPTSGRFSYEQYF,TGTGCCAGCAGTACTCCGACTAGCGGGAGGTTCTCCTACGAGCAGTACTTC,TRBJ2-7,TRBV28,TRBD2,-
CASSLAAGQPQHF,TGTGCCAGCAGTTTGGCCGCGGGGCAGCCCCAGCATTTT,TRBJ1-5,TRBV27,-,-
CASSLEGALYGYTF,TGCGCCAGCAGCCTGGAGGGGGCCCTTTATGGCTACACCTTC,TRBJ1-2,TRBV5-1,TRBD1,-
CASSLGSDRGYNEQFF,TGTGCCAGCAGCTTGGGGTCGGACAGGGGGTACAATGAGCAGTTCTTC,TRBJ2-1,TRBV5-5,TRBD1,-
CASSSTDREYQETQYF,TGTGCCAGCAGCTCTACCGACAGAGAATACCAAGAGACCCAGTACTTC,TRBJ2-5,TRBV7-9,-,-
CASSVTGGGTEAFF,TGTGCCAGTAGTGTTACGGGGGGTGGCACTGAAGCTTTCTTT,TRBJ1-1,TRBV19,-,once
CASSPSETQYF,TGTGCCAGCTCACCATCGGAGACCCAGTACTTC,TRBJ2-5,TRBV18,-,few
CASSDYGGPTSEQFF,TGTGCCAGCAGTGACTACGGGGGGCCCACGAGTGAGCAGTTCTTC,TRBJ2-1,TRBV6-4,-,once
CASSDHPGQSYSEQFF,TGTGCCAGCAGTGACCACCCGGGACAGAGTTATAGTGAGCAGTTCTTC,TRBJ2-1,TRBV6-4,TRBD1,-
CASSLGGGQAQETQYF,TGTGCCAGCAGCCTGGGGGGGGGACAGGCGCAAGAGACCCAGTACTTC,TRBJ2-5,TRBV7-2,-,once
CASSLDTTARLGEQFF,TGTGCCAGCAGTTTGGATACAACCGCACGTCTAGGTGAGCAGTTCTTC,TRBJ2-1,TRBV27,-,-
CASSLDPSGVGETQYF,TGCGCCAGCAGTTTGGACCCTAGCGGGGTAGGGGAGACCCAGTACTTC,TRBJ2-5,TRBV5-1,TRBD2,once
CASSLGTGQNQPQHF,TGTGCCAGCAGTTTGGGGACAGGGCAGAATCAGCCCCAGCATTTT,TRBJ1-5,TRBV27,TRBD1,few
CASSLDGKNTDTQYF,TGCGCCAGCAGCTTGGATGGCAAGAACACAGATACGCAGTATTTT,TRBJ2-3,TRBV5-1,-,-
CASSDTGSFSHPSTAEQYF,TGTGCCAGTAGTGACACGGGATCCTTTTCTCACCCATCCACCGCCGAGCAGTACTTC,TRBJ2-7,TRBV19,-,-
CASSFPSGWAKNIQYF,TGCGCCAGCAGCTTTCCTAGCGGGTGGGCCAAAAACATTCAGTACTTC,TRBJ2-4,TRBV5-1,TRBD2,few
CASSSPHRGPNYGYTF,TGTGCCAGCAGTTCACCGCACAGGGGACCTAACTATGGCTACACCTTC,TRBJ1-2,TRBV28,TRBD1,-
CASSQMAGGPSEQFF,TGTGCCAGCAGCCAGATGGCGGGGGGGCCAAGTGAGCAGTTCTTC,TRBJ2-1,TRBV7-2,TRBD2,-
CASSRDRDYNEQFF,TGTGCCAGCAGTCGGGACAGGGACTACAATGAGCAGTTCTTC,TRBJ2-1,TRBV6-1,TRBD1,-
CASSPGQENYGYTF,TGTGCCAGCAGCCCAGGACAGGAAAACTATGGCTACACCTTC,TRBJ1-2,TRBV7-9,TRBD1,-
CASSLGLGTGGVGTEAFF,TGTGCCAGCAGCTTAGGTTTAGGGACAGGGGGGGTCGGCACTGAAGCTTTCTTT,TRBJ1-1,TRBV7-9,TRBD1,few
CASSPRTRGQETQYF,TGTGCCAGCAGCCCCAGGACTAGGGGTCAAGAGACCCAGTACTTC,TRBJ2-5,TRBV7-9,TRBD2,-
CASSGRLNYEQYF,TGTGCCAGCAGTGGGAGACTCAACTACGAGCAGTACTTC,TRBJ2-7,TRBV27,-,once
CASSLKDRDSGANVLTF,TGTGCCAGCAGCTTAAAGGACAGGGACTCTGGGGCCAACGTCCTGACTTTC,TRBJ2-6,TRBV7-8,TRBD1,-
CASRPDTMNTEAFF,TGTGCCAGCAGGCCTGACACGATGAACACTGAAGCTTTCTTT,TRBJ1-1,TRBV2,-,-
CASSGTGASSGNAIYF,TGCGCCAGCAGCGGAACAGGGGCGAGCTCTGGAAACGCCATATATTTT,TRBJ1-3,TRBV5-1,TRBD1,-
CASSRSTGYGYTF,TGTGCCAGCAGCCGATCTACAGGGTATGGCTACACCTTC,TRBJ1-2,TRBV7-9,-,few
CASSLGGSGANVLTF,TGTGCCAGCAGCTTAGGAGGCTCTGGGGCCAACGTCCTGACTTTC,TRBJ2-6,TRBV5-4,-,-
CASSFDPGGGKAFF,TGTGCCAGCAGCTTCGATCCGGGCGGGGGGAAAGCTTTCTTT,TRBJ1-1,TRBV7-2,-,-
CASRQVGTEAFF,TGTGCCAGCAGACAGGTGGGCACTGAAGCTTTCTTT,TRBJ1-1,TRBV7-8,-,-
CASSLLDRVTEAFF,TGCGCCAGCAGCCTACTAGACAGGGTCACTGAAGCTTTCTTT,TRBJ1-1,TRBV5-1,TRBD1,-
CASSLDSMGYTF,TGCGCCAGCAGCTTGGACTCAATGGGCTACACCTTC,TRBJ1-2,TRBV5-1,-,-
CASSEASGGNTGELFF,TGTGCCAGCAGTGAAGCCTCAGGGGGGAACACCGGGGAGCTGTTTTTT,TRBJ2-2,TRBV6-1,TRBD1,-
CASTSTGLSGELFF,TGTGCCAGTACCTCGACAGGGCTGAGCGGGGAGCTGTTTTTT,TRBJ2-2,TRBV19,TRBD1,-
CASSFSPGQMTGETQYF,TGTGCCAGCAGCTTCAGCCCGGGACAGATGACGGGGGAGACCCAGTACTTC,TRBJ2-5,TRBV11-1,TRBD1,-
CASGASNQPQHF,TGTGCCAGCGGAGCTAGCAATCAGCCCCAGCATTTT,TRBJ1-5,TRBV27,-,-
CASSGQGSANTIYF,TGTGCCAGCAGTGGACAGGGAAGCGCAAACACCATATATTTT,TRBJ1-3,TRBV2,TRBD1,-
CASSEDLRQGNEKLFF,TGTGCCAGCAGTGAAGATCTGAGACAGGGTAATGAAAAACTGTTTTTT,TRBJ1-4,TRBV6-1,TRBD1,-
CASSLAPHRVSRGQPQHF,TGTGCCAGCAGCTTAGCTCCCCACAGGGTATCACGGGGTCAGCCCCAGCATTTT,TRBJ1-5,TRBV7-2,-,-
CSVARRAGQETQYF,TGCAGCGTTGCAAGGCGGGCCGGCCAAGAGACCCAGTACTTC,TRBJ2-5,TRBV29-1,-,-
CASRLTGTSKTQYF,TGTGCCAGCAGGCTTACCGGGACTAGCAAGACCCAGTACTTC,TRBJ2-5,TRBV7-7,TRBD2,once
CASSFNSYEQYF,TGCGCCAGCAGCTTCAACTCCTACGAGCAGTACTTC,TRBJ2-7,TRBV5-1,-,-
CATSRDLAGGRGYEQYF,TGTGCCACCAGCAGAGATCTAGCGGGAGGAAGGGGCTACGAGCAGTACTTC,TRBJ2-7,TRBV15,TRBD2,-
CASSLMGTGLAGANNEQFF,TGTGCCAGCAGCTTAATGGGCACGGGACTAGCGGGAGCGAACAATGAGCAGTTCTTC,TRBJ2-1,TRBV7-3,TRBD2,-
CASSPVEGRGNSPLHF,TGTGCCAGCTCACCGGTCGAGGGGCGGGGTAATTCACCCCTCCACTTT,TRBJ1-6,TRBV18,-,few
CASSPRQGLEAFF,TGTGCCAGCAGCCCAAGACAGGGGTTAGAAGCTTTCTTT,TRBJ1-1,TRBV4-2,TRBD1,-
CASSLDRGTEAFF,TGCGCCAGCAGCTTAGACAGGGGCACTGAAGCTTTCTTT,TRBJ1-1,TRBV5-1,TRBD1,-
CASSESGGYNSPLHF,TGTGCCAGCAGTGAATCCGGCGGGTATAATTCACCCCTCCACTTT,TRBJ1-6,TRBV25-1,-,few
CASSATGGGNTIYF,TGTGCCAGCAGCGCAACAGGGGGTGGAAACACCATATATTTT,TRBJ1-3,TRBV9,TRBD1,-
CASSLGGGTEAFF,TGCGCCAGCAGCTTGGGGGGAGGCACTGAAGCTTTCTTT,TRBJ1-1,TRBV5-1,-,-
CASSVETSGTFNNEQFF,TGTGCCAGCAGCGTAGAGACTAGCGGGACCTTTAACAATGAGCAGTTCTTC,TRBJ2-1,TRBV9,TRBD2,-
CASSPTSGQEETQYF,TGCGCCAGCAGCCCAACCTCGGGACAGGAGGAGACCCAGTACTTC,TRBJ2-5,TRBV4-1,TRBD1,-
CASSLGNRAEQYF,TGTGCCAGCAGCTTGGGGAACAGGGCCGAGCAGTACTTC,TRBJ2-7,TRBV11-2,-,-
CASSDRTAGELFF,TGTGCCAGCAGTGACAGAACTGCCGGGGAGCTGTTTTTT,TRBJ2-2,TRBV27,-,-